The 5 T cell receptor beta chains below were found in one sample sequenced in a study of blood T cell repertoires in COVID-19. Data came from immunoSEQ multiplex PCR; TCRdb stores just in-frame clones and leaves some out. In the table there are fewer than 350,000 clones, 75% to 95% of which are singletons. The sequencing sample was made of peripheral blood. The origin of the receptors is a woman aged 25 to 45 with COVID-19, enrolled during active disease.

This clone was counted a single time. The chain is built from TRBV5-4 and TRBJ2-3, with 9 bases that match TRBD1. The length of the CDR3 is 15 residues. With V trimmed by 6 bases and J by 3 bases, 8 bases remained unmatched. CDR1 is SGHNT, CDR2 YYREEE, per germline (reference sequence). The DNA for the CDR3 is TGTGCCAGCACTCCGAGGACAGGGGTGACAGATACGCAGTATTTT. This encodes CASTPRTGVTDTQYF.

The chain carries TRBV2 and TRBJ1-4; TRBD1 agrees at 12 bases. CDR1 is SNHLY and CDR2 is FYNNEI in the germline V gene. V lost 7 bases, J lost 7 bases, and 10 bases stayed unmatched. The CDR3 totals 16 residues. The CDR3 loop is CASKGQGAGKGEKLFF. The CDR3 DNA is TGTGCCAGCAAGGGACAGGGGGCCGGGAAAGGTGAAAAACTGTTTTTT.

The V gene is TRBV9, the J gene TRBJ2-3; maybe TRBD2 (6 bases). V lost 3 bases and J lost 1, with 12 bases in between. This CDR3 has 15 amino acids. Germline assignment: CDR1 SGDLS and CDR2 YYNGEE. CDR3 DNA sequence: TGTGCCAGCAGCGGCGGGACGAGAGGCACAGATACGCAGTATTTT. This codes for CASSGGTRGTDTQYF. Using reference TRBV9 and TRBJ2-3 for the parts outside the CDR3, the full variable domain is DSGVTQTPKHLITATGQRVTLRCSPRSGDLSVYWYQQSLDQGLQFLIQYYNGEERAKGNILERFSAQQFPDLHSELNLSSLELGDSALYFCASSGGTRGTDTQYFGPGTRLTVL.

The chain uses TRBV5-6 and TRBJ1-2, with no clear D. This CDR3 is built from 15 residues. The germline CDR1 and CDR2 sequences are SGHDT and YYEEEE. V was pared by 0 bases and J by 0 bases, with 9 bases between. CDR3 sequence reads: CASSLGRGANYGYTF. The CDR3 DNA follows: TGTGCCAGCAGCTTGGGAAGAGGAGCTAACTATGGCTACACCTTC.

The rearrangement joins TRBV9 to TRBJ1-3; possible D gene TRBD1, 5 bases. The CDR3 is made up of 16 amino acids. The germline gives CDR1 SGDLS, CDR2 YYNGEE. Deletions cut 4 bases from V and 4 bases from J, with 18 bases between. CDR3 sequence reads: CASSHPKDTTGNTIYF. The CDR3 DNA follows: TGTGCCAGCAGCCACCCAAAGGACACGACAGGAAACACCATATATTTT.